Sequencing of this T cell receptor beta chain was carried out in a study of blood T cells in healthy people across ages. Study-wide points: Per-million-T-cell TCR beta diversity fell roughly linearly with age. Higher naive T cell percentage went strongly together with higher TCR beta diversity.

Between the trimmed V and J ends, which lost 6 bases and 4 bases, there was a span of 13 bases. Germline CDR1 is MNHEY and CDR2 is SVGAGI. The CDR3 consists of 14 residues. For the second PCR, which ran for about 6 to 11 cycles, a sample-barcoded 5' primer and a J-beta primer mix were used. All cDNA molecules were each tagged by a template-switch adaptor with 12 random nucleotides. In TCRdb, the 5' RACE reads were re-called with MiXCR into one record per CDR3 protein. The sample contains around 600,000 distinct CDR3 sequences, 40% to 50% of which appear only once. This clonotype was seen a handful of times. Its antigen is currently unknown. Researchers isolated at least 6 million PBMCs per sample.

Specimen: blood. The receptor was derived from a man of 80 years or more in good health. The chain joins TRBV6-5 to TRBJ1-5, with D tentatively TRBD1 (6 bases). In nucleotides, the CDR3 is TGTGCCAGCAGCCAGGGGTTAGGAAATCAGCCCCAGCATTTT. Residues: CASSQGLGNQPQHF.